The rows below give T cell receptor beta chains drawn from one sample of a study of shared clonotypes between healthy human individuals. Assay: immunoSEQ multiplex PCR; the TCRdb copy retains only in-frame clones and omits some. The sample lists 1.6 million or so clones; 96% were seen once. The sequenced material came from naive CD4+ T cells sorted from blood. The receptor source for this set is a man aged 25-45 years in good health. Both conserved end residues are part of each CDR3. D genes are given only for firm matches. Size values are once, few and many counts, or a class for expanded clones, and some rows have none.

j_call: TRBJ2-7; clone_size: NA; v_call: TRBV18; d_call: NA; cdr3_nt: TGTGCCAGCTCACCTTTTACAGGGTCCGAGCAGTACTTC; cdr3_aa: CASSPFTGSEQYF
j_call: TRBJ1-1; clone_size: NA; v_call: TRBV28; d_call: TRBD1; cdr3_nt: TGTGCCAGCAGCTTACCGGGACAGATTACTGAAGCTTTCTTT; cdr3_aa: CASSLPGQITEAFF
j_call: TRBJ2-7; clone_size: NA; v_call: TRBV28; d_call: NA; cdr3_nt: TGTGCCAGCAGTCGACTCCGACAGGCCGGTAAATACGAGCAGTACTTC; cdr3_aa: CASSRLRQAGKYEQYF
j_call: TRBJ2-5; clone_size: NA; v_call: TRBV5-1; d_call: NA; cdr3_nt: TGCGCCAGCAGCTTGCGCACCAGTTCGGGAGAGACCCAGTACTTC; cdr3_aa: CASSLRTSSGETQYF
j_call: TRBJ2-1; clone_size: NA; v_call: TRBV4-1; d_call: TRBD2; cdr3_nt: TGCGCCAGCAGCCAAGGCCTTCCGGGACTAGCGGGAGGGTACAATGAGCAGTTCTTC; cdr3_aa: CASSQGLPGLAGGYNEQFF
j_call: TRBJ2-1; clone_size: NA; v_call: TRBV9; d_call: NA; cdr3_nt: TGTGCCAGCAGCGGGGGGCTAGCGCACAATGAGCAGTTCTTC; cdr3_aa: CASSGGLAHNEQFF
j_call: TRBJ2-5; clone_size: NA; v_call: TRBV29-1; d_call: NA; cdr3_nt: TGCAGCGTTGTCCCCAAAGGGGGGATGTGGGAAGAGACCCAGTACTTC; cdr3_aa: CSVVPKGGMWEETQYF
j_call: TRBJ2-1; clone_size: NA; v_call: TRBV5-4; d_call: NA; cdr3_nt: TGTGCCAGCAGCTCGGACCGGGGAGTGCAGTTCTTC; cdr3_aa: CASSSDRGVQFF
j_call: TRBJ2-1; clone_size: NA; v_call: TRBV2; d_call: NA; cdr3_nt: TGTGCCAGCAGTGTACAGAGGAGCTCCTACAATGAGCAGTTCTTC; cdr3_aa: CASSVQRSSYNEQFF
j_call: TRBJ1-1; clone_size: NA; v_call: TRBV2; d_call: NA; cdr3_nt: TGTGCCAGCAGCCTACTTATGTTGAACACTGAAGCTTTCTTT; cdr3_aa: CASSLLMLNTEAFF
j_call: TRBJ2-1; clone_size: NA; v_call: TRBV10-2; d_call: NA; cdr3_nt: TGCGCCAGCCCGAGGCTAAACGACAATGAGCAGTTCTTC; cdr3_aa: CASPRLNDNEQFF
j_call: TRBJ2-7; clone_size: NA; v_call: TRBV7-6; d_call: NA; cdr3_nt: TGTGCCAGCAGCTTAAGGGGGGGAGACGAGCAGTACTTC; cdr3_aa: CASSLRGGDEQYF
j_call: TRBJ1-3; clone_size: NA; v_call: TRBV21-1; d_call: NA; cdr3_nt: TGTGCCAGCAGCAAACTGCGGTGTTACTCTGGAAACACCATATATTTT; cdr3_aa: CASSKLRCYSGNTIYF
j_call: TRBJ2-1; clone_size: once; v_call: TRBV5-1; d_call: NA; cdr3_nt: TGCGCCAGCAGCTTGCCCGGGGTGGGTTCCTACAATGAGCAGTTCTTC; cdr3_aa: CASSLPGVGSYNEQFF
j_call: TRBJ2-1; clone_size: NA; v_call: TRBV7-9; d_call: NA; cdr3_nt: TGTGCCAGCAGCTTCGCCGAATACAATGAGCAGTTCTTC; cdr3_aa: CASSFAEYNEQFF
j_call: TRBJ1-1; clone_size: NA; v_call: TRBV29-1; d_call: TRBD1; cdr3_nt: TGCAGCGTTGTTCATGAGGGGGCGCTTACTGAAGCTTTCTTT; cdr3_aa: CSVVHEGALTEAFF
j_call: TRBJ1-1; clone_size: NA; v_call: TRBV18; d_call: NA; cdr3_nt: TGTGCCAGCTCACCAGGGTTGGGTCCGAACACTGAAGCTTTCTTT; cdr3_aa: CASSPGLGPNTEAFF